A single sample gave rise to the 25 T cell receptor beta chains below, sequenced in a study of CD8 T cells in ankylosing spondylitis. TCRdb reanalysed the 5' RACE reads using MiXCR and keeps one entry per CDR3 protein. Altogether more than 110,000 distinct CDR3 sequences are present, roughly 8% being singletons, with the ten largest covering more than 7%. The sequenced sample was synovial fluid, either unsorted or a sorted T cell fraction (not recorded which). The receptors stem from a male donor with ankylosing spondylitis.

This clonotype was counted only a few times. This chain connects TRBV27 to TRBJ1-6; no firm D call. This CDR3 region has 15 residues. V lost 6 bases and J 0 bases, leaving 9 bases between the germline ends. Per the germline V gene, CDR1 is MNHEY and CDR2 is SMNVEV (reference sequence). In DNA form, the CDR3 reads TGTGCCAGCAGCGGGGTTAGCTCCTATAATTCACCCCTCCACTTT. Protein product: CASSGVSSYNSPLHF.

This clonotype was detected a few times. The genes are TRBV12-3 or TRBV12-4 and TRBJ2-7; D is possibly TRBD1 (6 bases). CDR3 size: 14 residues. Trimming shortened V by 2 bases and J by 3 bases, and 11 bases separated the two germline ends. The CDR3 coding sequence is TGTGCCAGCAGTTTAAGGGGACACCACTACGAGCAGTACTTC. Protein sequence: CASSLRGHHYEQYF.

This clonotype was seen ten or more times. CDR3 in DNA: TGTGCCAGCAGTTCCCTCATCCCGGGTCCCCGAGAGCAGTACTTC. It specifies CASSSLIPGPREQYF. V and J are TRBV6-5 and TRBJ2-7, with unresolved D. The germline CDR1 and CDR2 sequences are MNHEY and SVGAGI. Trimming cost V 4 bases and J 7 bases, with 20 bases left between them. The CDR3 length is 15 residues.

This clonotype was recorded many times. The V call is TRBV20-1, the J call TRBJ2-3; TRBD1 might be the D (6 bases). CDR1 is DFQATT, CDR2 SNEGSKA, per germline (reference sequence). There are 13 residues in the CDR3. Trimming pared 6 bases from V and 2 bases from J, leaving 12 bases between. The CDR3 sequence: CSADGQTTDTQYF. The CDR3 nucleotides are TGCAGTGCGGACGGACAGACCACAGATACGCAGTATTTT.

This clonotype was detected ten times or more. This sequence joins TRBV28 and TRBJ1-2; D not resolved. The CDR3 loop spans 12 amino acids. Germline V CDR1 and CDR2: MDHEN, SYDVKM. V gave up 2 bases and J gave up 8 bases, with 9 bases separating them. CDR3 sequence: CASSLGGKGYTF. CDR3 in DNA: TGTGCCAGCAGTTTAGGTGGAAAGGGCTACACCTTC.

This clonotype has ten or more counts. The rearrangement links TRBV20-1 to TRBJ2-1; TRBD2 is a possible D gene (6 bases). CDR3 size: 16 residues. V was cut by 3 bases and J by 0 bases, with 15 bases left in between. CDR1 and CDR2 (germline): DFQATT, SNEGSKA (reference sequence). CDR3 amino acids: CSASVGSGASYNEQFF. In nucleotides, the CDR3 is TGCAGTGCTAGTGTGGGTAGCGGCGCCTCCTACAATGAGCAGTTCTTC.

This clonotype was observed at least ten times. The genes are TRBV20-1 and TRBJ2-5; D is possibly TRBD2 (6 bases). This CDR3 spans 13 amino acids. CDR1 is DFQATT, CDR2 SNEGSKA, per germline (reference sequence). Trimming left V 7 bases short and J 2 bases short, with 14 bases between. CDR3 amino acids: CSVQEGPQETQYF. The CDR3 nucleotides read TGCAGTGTCCAGGAGGGACCTCAAGAGACCCAGTACTTC.

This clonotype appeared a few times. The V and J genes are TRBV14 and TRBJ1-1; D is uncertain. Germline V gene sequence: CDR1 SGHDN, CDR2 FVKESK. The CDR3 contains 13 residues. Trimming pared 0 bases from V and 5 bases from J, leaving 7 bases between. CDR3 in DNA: TGTGCCAGCAGCCAAGATTACGGGACTGAAGCTTTCTTT. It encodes CASSQDYGTEAFF. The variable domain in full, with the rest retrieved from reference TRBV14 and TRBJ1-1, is EAGVTQFPSHSVIEKGQTVTLRCDPISGHDNLYWYRRVMGKEIKFLLHFVKESKQDESGMPNNRFLAERTGGTYSTLKVQPAELEDSGVYFCASSQDYGTEAFFGQGTRLTVV.

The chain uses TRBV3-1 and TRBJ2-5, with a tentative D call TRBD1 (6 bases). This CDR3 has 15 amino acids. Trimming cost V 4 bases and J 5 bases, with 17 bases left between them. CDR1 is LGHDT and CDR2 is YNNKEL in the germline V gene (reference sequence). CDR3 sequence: CASSRQGISGETQYF. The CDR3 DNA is TGTGCCAGCAGCCGTCAGGGGATATCCGGGGAGACCCAGTACTTC.

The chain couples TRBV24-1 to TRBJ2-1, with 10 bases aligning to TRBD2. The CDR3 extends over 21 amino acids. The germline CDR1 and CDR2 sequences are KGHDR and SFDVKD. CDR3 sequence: CAASDVPGLAPLGVSYNEQFF. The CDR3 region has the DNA TGTGCGGCCAGTGATGTCCCGGGACTAGCGCCACTAGGGGTTTCCTACAATGAGCAGTTCTTC.

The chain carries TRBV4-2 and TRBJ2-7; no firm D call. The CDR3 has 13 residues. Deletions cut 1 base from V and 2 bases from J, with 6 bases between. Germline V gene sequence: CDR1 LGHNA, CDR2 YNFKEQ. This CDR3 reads CASSQAQTYEQYF. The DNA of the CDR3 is TGTGCCAGCAGCCAAGCTCAAACCTACGAGCAGTACTTC.

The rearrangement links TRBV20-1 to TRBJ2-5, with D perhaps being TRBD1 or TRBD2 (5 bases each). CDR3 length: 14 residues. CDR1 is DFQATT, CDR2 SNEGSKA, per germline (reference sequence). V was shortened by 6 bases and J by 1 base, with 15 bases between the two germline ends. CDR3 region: CSAEPRDGQETQYF. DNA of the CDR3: TGCAGTGCCGAACCAAGGGACGGCCAAGAGACCCAGTACTTC.

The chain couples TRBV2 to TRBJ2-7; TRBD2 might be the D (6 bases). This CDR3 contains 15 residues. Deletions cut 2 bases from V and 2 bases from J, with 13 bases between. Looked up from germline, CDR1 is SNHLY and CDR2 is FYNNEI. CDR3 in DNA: TGTGCCAGCAGTGAAAGGGGCGGAGGGGCCTACGAGCAGTACTTC. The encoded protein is CASSERGGGAYEQYF.

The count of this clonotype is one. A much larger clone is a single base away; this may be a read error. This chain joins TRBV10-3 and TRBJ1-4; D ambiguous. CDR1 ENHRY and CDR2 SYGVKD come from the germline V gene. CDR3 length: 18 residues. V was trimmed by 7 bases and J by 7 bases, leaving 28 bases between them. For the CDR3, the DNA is TGTGCCATCATGGAGTCGGCCGATGGAGGACTTATGGGTGAAAAACTGTTTTTT. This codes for CAIMESADGGLMGEKLFF.

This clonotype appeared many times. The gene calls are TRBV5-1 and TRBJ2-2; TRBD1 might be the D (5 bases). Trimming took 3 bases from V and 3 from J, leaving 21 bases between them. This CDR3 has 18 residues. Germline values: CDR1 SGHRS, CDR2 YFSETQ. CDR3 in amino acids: CASSSAAVAGKYTGELFF. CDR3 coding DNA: TGCGCCAGCAGCTCCGCGGCGGTGGCAGGGAAGTACACCGGGGAGCTGTTTTTT.

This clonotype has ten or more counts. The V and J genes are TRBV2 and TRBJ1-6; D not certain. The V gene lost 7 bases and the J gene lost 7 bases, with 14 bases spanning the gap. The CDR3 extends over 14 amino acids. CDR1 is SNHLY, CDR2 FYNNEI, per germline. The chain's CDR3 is CASTQSQPNSPLHF. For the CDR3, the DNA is TGTGCCAGCACTCAAAGTCAACCGAATTCACCCCTCCACTTT.

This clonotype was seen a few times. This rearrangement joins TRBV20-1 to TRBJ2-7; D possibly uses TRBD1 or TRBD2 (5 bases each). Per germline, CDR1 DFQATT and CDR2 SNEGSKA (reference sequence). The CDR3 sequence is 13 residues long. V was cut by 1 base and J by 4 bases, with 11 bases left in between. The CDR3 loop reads CSARGEGLYEQYF. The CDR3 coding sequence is TGCAGTGCTAGAGGCGAGGGGCTTTACGAGCAGTACTTC.

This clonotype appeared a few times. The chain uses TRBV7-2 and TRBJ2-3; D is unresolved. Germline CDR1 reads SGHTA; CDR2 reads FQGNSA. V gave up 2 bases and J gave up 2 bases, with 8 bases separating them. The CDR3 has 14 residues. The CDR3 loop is CASSLSANTDTQYF. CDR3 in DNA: TGTGCCAGCAGCTTATCGGCCAACACAGATACGCAGTATTTT.

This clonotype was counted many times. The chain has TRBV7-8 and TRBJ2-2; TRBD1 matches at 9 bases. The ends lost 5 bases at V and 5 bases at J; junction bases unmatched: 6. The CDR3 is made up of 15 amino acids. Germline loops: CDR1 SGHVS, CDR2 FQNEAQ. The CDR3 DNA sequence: TGTGCCAGCAGCGCTAGGACAGGGGTGACCGGGGAGCTGTTTTTT. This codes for CASSARTGVTGELFF.

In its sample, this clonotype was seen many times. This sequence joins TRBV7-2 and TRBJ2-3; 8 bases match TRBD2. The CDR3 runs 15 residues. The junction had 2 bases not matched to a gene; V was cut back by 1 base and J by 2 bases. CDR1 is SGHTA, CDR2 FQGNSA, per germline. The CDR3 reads CASSLVAGLTDTQYF. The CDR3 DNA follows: TGTGCCAGCAGCTTAGTAGCGGGGCTCACAGATACGCAGTATTTT.

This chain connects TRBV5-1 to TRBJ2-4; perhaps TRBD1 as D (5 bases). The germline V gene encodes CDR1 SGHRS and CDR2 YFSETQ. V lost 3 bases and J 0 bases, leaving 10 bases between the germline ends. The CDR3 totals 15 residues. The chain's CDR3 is CASSSGILAKNIQYF. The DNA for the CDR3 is TGCGCCAGCAGCTCAGGGATACTAGCCAAAAACATTCAGTACTTC.

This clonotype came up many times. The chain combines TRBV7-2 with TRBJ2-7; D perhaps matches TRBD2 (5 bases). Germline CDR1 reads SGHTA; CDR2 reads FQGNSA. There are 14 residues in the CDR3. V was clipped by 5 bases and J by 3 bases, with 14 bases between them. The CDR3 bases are TGTGCCAGCAGCCCCCGGACTGTCCTCTACGAGCAGTACTTC. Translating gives CASSPRTVLYEQYF.

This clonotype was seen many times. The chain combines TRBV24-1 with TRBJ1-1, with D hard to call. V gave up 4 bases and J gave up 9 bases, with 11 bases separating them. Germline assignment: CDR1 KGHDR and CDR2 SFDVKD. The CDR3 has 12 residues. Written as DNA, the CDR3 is TGTGCCACCAGTGACCCCGGGAGCCAAGCTTTCTTT. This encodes CATSDPGSQAFF.

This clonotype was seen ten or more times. CDR3 DNA: TGTGCCAGCAGCCGAGCGGGAGGGCCTTACAATGAGCAGTTCTTC. Translating gives CASSRAGGPYNEQFF. The chain uses TRBV12-3 or TRBV12-4 and TRBJ2-1; 10 nucleotides match TRBD2. The trim removed 6 bases at V and 4 bases at J, leaving 6 bases unmatched. The CDR3 is 15 amino acids.

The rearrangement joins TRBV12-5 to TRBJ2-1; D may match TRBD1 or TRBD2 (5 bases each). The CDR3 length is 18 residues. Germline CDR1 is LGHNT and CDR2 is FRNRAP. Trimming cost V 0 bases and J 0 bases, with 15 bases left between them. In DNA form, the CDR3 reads TGTGCTAGTGGTTTGGTACGGGACGGGTCTAGCTCCTACAATGAGCAGTTCTTC. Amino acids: CASGLVRDGSSSYNEQFF.